This T cell receptor (beta chain) was recorded in a study of cytomegalovirus exposure and HLA in healthy donors. Study as a whole: Samples from HLA-typed donors yielded approximately 80 million unique TCRs in an early data release.

Amplification used 60 Vbeta primers and 13 Jbeta primers. Sequenced by immunoSEQ multiplex PCR; TCRdb stores in-frame clones only, minus some. The sample carries 100,000 to 150,000 clones, more than 65% recorded once. In regard to this clone: Its antigen is unknown.

General study points: In a later analysis, V- and J-gene trimming of beta chains associated with a DCLRE1C missense variant, replicated independently. Sequencing probably produced one cluster of sequence variants that were highly shared.

Sequences were obtained from PBMCs. This TCR came from a woman in her sixties in good health and CMV-seropositive.

Written as DNA, the CDR3 is TGTGCCAGCAGTTACTACAGCGGCCCAGCAGATACGCAGTATTTT. Protein product: CASSYYSGPADTQYF. The chain carries TRBV6-5 and TRBJ2-3, with D perhaps TRBD2 (5 bases). Germline V lookup: CDR1 MNHEY, CDR2 SVGAGI. The CDR3 covers 15 residues. V was pared by 1 base and J by 4 bases, with 12 bases between.